The 18 T cell receptor beta chains presented below share a single source sample, sequenced in a study of beta chain features in type 1 diabetes (dated by TCRdb to 2017 to 2018). Libraries were constructed by the immunoSEQ multiplex PCR assay. The entire amount of isolated RNA was reverse transcribed using the High Capacity cDNA Reverse Transcription Kit, so the sequenced TCRB transcripts were expressed ones. The table was pulled from immuneACCESS by TCRdb, which kept in-frame rearrangements only. Such tables lose some clones; where checked, under half of the loss comes from unresolved V genes, and the rest has no known cause. The sample table holds about 700,000 clones, of which around 15% were seen once. The ten largest account for around 0.022% of the sample. Findings and caveats that apply to the study as a whole: In all four CD4+ subsets, TCRB CDR3 length was moderately but significantly shorter in type 1 diabetes patients.

These receptors are not linked to any known antigen. The specimen sequenced was naive CD4+ T cells from blood. The cell subset or site label of this sample denotes: true naive CD4+ T cells. The receptors derive from a man aged 18 to 29 with type 1 diabetes.

V gene TRBV27 combines with J gene TRBJ2-5; 7 nucleotides align to TRBD2. The V and J ends lost 6 bases and 1 base, in that order; junction bases with no gene match: 8. The CDR3 consists of 15 residues. CDR1 is MNHEY and CDR2 is SMNVEV in the germline V gene (reference sequence). This CDR3 is CASRPSGPPQETQYF. The CDR3 coding sequence is TGTGCCAGCAGGCCTAGCGGTCCCCCCCAAGAGACCCAGTACTTC.

This clone was observed a few times. The chain joins TRBV19 to TRBJ2-6; possible D gene TRBD1, 6 bases. V lost 6 bases to trimming and J lost 2 bases, with 11 bases between them. The germline CDR1 and CDR2 sequences are LNHDA and SQIVND (reference sequence). The CDR3 has 15 amino acids. The CDR3 DNA reads as TGTGCCAGTAGGTACAGGGACGCTGGGGCCAACGTCCTGACTTTC. Protein: CASRYRDAGANVLTF.

This clone showed up just a few times. The J gene is TRBJ2-1, the V gene TRBV5-1; 7 nucleotides align to TRBD1. J gave up 1 base and V 4 bases, and 5 bases lay outside the gene matches. This CDR3 contains 15 residues. Looked up from germline, CDR1 is SGHRS and CDR2 is YFSETQ. The CDR3 is CASSPGQVSYNEQFF. CDR3 nucleotide sequence: TGCGCCAGCAGCCCCGGACAGGTTTCCTACAATGAGCAGTTCTTC. The variable domain in full, with the rest retrieved from reference TRBV5-1 and TRBJ2-1, is KAGVTQTPRYLIKTRGQQVTLSCSPISGHRSVSWYQQTPGQGLQFLFEYFSETQRNKGNFPGRFSGRQFSNSRSEMNVSTLELGDSALYLCASSPGQVSYNEQFFGPGTRLTVL.

This clone was counted a few times. This chain uses TRBV25-1 with TRBJ2-1, with D perhaps assigned TRBD1 or TRBD2 (5 bases each). Germline V gene lookup returns CDR1 MGHDK and CDR2 SYGVNS. This CDR3 is built from 15 residues. The V and J ends lost 3 bases and 7 bases respectively, with 16 bases between them. The CDR3 DNA sequence: TGTGCCAGCAGTGACCCCGGATCAGGGAGAAATGAGCAGTTCTTC. Protein sequence: CASSDPGSGRNEQFF.

This clone has just a few counts. The rearrangement uses TRBV6-1 and TRBJ2-2; D may be TRBD1 (6 bases). Germline V gives CDR1 MNHNS, CDR2 SASEGT. This CDR3 has 17 amino acids. Trimming pared 0 bases from V and 3 bases from J, leaving 14 bases between. This CDR3 reads CASSEALGQIYTGELFF. CDR3 in DNA: TGTGCCAGCAGTGAAGCGCTAGGACAGATTTACACCGGGGAGCTGTTTTTT.

This rearrangement joins TRBV5-4 to TRBJ2-5; D could derive from TRBD1 or TRBD2 (5 bases each). Trimming pared 4 bases from V and 3 bases from J, leaving 19 bases between. The V gene's germline CDR1 is SGHNT and CDR2 YYREEE (reference sequence). The CDR3 length is 16 residues. CDR3 loop: CASSPSLGVWEETQYF. CDR3 nucleotide sequence: TGTGCCAGCAGCCCGAGCCTGGGGGTATGGGAAGAGACCCAGTACTTC.

This clone appeared a few times. Other DNA sequences in the sample encode the same CDR3. The chain has TRBV18 and TRBJ1-1; D gene uncertain. This CDR3 is built from 11 residues. CDR1 KGHSH and CDR2 LQKENI come from the germline V gene. Trimming pared 2 bases from V and 2 bases from J, leaving 0 bases between. The CDR3 DNA reads TGTGCCAGCTCACCAAACACTGAAGCTTTCTTT. Its translation is CASSPNTEAFF.

The J gene is TRBJ1-1, the V gene TRBV7-8; D is undetermined. Trimming shortened V by 7 bases and J by 0 bases, and 12 bases separated the two germline ends. Germline lookup yields CDR1 SGHVS and CDR2 FQNEAQ. This CDR3 has 14 residues. The CDR3: CASTPAHLNTEAFF. The CDR3 DNA reads as TGTGCCAGCACCCCGGCTCATTTGAACACTGAAGCTTTCTTT.

The chain joins TRBV28 to TRBJ1-1; D might be TRBD1 (5 bases). Trimming stripped 5 bases from V and 1 base from J, with 17 bases between. The CDR3 covers 16 residues. CDR1 and CDR2 (germline): MDHEN, SYDVKM. The CDR3 nucleotides are TGTGCCAGCAGTCTACACCGCGGAAGGGGGAACACTGAAGCTTTCTTT. This encodes CASSLHRGRGNTEAFF.

This clone was counted only a few times. The chain joins TRBV7-9 to TRBJ2-2; D is ambiguous. The CDR3 is 16 residues long. With 6 bases removed from V and 0 bases from J, the gap between germline ends came to 14 bases. The V gene's germline CDR1 is SEHNR and CDR2 FQNEAQ (reference sequence). The CDR3 sequence: CASSLNSGANTGELFF. The CDR3 coding sequence is TGTGCCAGCAGTCTGAACTCCGGCGCGAACACCGGGGAGCTGTTTTTT.

V and J are TRBV25-1 and TRBJ2-7; D is unresolved. The V end lost 3 bases, the J end lost 2 bases, and 14 bases lay between the germline ends. The CDR3 runs to 15 residues. Germline CDR1 reads MGHDK; CDR2 reads SYGVNS. The CDR3 DNA reads TGTGCCAGCAGTGAGAATAGTAAAGGGACCTACGAGCAGTACTTC. It yields the protein CASSENSKGTYEQYF.

The sample holds a few counts of this clone. This chain links TRBV28 with TRBJ2-2, with 11 positions matching TRBD1. The CDR3 consists of 16 residues. With 5 bases clipped from V and 5 bases from J, the junction kept 7 bases outside the gene matches. Germline CDR1 MDHEN, CDR2 SYDVKM. The CDR3 is CASSRGTGGRTGELFF. CDR3 DNA sequence: TGTGCCAGCAGTCGCGGGACAGGGGGAAGGACCGGGGAGCTGTTTTTT.

In this sample, this clone turned up a few times. The chain employs TRBV5-1 and TRBJ1-1, with D tentatively TRBD1 (5 bases). Germline V CDR1 and CDR2: SGHRS, YFSETQ. This CDR3 comprises 18 residues. Trimming pared 2 bases from V and 0 bases from J, leaving 20 bases between. The CDR3 DNA sequence: TGCGCCAGCAGCTTTTCACCTCCCGGGACGGCAATGAACACTGAAGCTTTCTTT. Protein product: CASSFSPPGTAMNTEAFF.

This clone was seen only a few times. This chain joins TRBV18 and TRBJ2-6, with D unclear. Germline-derived CDR1 and CDR2 are KGHSH and LQKENI. Trimming removed 4 bases at V and 0 bases at J, with 10 bases between. The CDR3 spans 16 residues. CDR3 amino acids: CASSRGTNSGANVLTF. For the CDR3, the DNA is TGTGCCAGCTCACGGGGTACGAACTCTGGGGCCAACGTCCTGACTTTC.

This clone was recorded a few times. The J gene is TRBJ1-3, the V gene TRBV18, with unresolved D. The germline gives CDR1 KGHSH, CDR2 LQKENI. The CDR3 loop spans 15 amino acids. V was trimmed by 4 bases and J by 0 bases, leaving 10 bases between them. CDR3 in amino acids: CASSQTTYSGNTIYF. The CDR3 DNA reads TGTGCCAGCTCACAAACAACCTACTCTGGAAACACCATATATTTT.

In this sample, this clone turned up a few times. V and J are TRBV10-3 and TRBJ1-3, with TRBD1 as a possible D gene (6 bases). CDR1 and CDR2 from the germline V gene are ENHRY and SYGVKD. V lost 6 bases to trimming and J lost 0 bases, with 12 bases between them. There are 15 residues in the CDR3. CDR3 sequence: CAIRTGQTSGNTIYF. CDR3 nucleotide sequence: TGTGCCATCAGGACTGGACAGACCTCTGGAAACACCATATATTTT.

The V gene is TRBV13, the J gene TRBJ1-1; D is possibly TRBD1 (5 bases). V lost 5 bases to trimming and J lost 4 bases, with 11 bases between them. CDR1 PRHDT and CDR2 FYEKMQ come from the germline V gene (reference sequence). The CDR3 is 13 residues long. The CDR3 protein is CASSESGGTEAFF. CDR3 in DNA: TGTGCCAGCAGCGAATCGGGGGGCACTGAAGCTTTCTTT.

This clone was counted a few times. In nucleotides, the CDR3 is TGTGCCAGCAGCTTGGGCAGGGGGCATTATTCACCCCTCCACTTT. This codes for CASSLGRGHYSPLHF. The chain is built from TRBV7-2 and TRBJ1-6, with 8 bases fitting TRBD1. After removal of 3 bases from V and 8 bases from J, the junction contained 6 bases not matched to a gene. Germline V gene lookup returns CDR1 SGHTA and CDR2 FQGNSA. The CDR3 extends over 15 amino acids.